Below, 7 T cell receptor beta chains from the same sample are listed, as sequenced in a study of siplizumab effects on memory and regulatory T cells. The protocol was immunoSEQ multiplex PCR, while the TCRdb copy is restricted to in-frame clones and leaves out a portion. The repertoire includes 87,000 or so clones, 85% to 95% of them detected once, and 0.3% sits in the top ten. The sample consisted of non-Treg CD4+ T cells sorted from blood. The receptors shown here come from a human donor in good health.

V is TRBV4-2 and J is TRBJ1-1; D might be TRBD1 (5 bases). The V end lost 0 bases, the J end lost 12 bases, and 14 bases lay between the germline ends. Looked up from germline, CDR1 is LGHNA and CDR2 is YNFKEQ. The CDR3 totals 13 residues. The CDR3 bases are TGTGCCAGCAGCCAAGATACGGGGACGAGAACTTTCTTT. It is translated as CASSQDTGTRTFF.

This chain uses TRBV29-1 with TRBJ2-3; possible D gene TRBD2, 6 bases. The V and J ends lost 5 bases and 0 bases respectively, with 9 bases between them. CDR3 size: 13 residues. The germline gives CDR1 SQVTM, CDR2 ANQGSEA. CDR3 in DNA: TGCAGCGTTTCGGGGGTTAGCACAGATACGCAGTATTTT. Protein: CSVSGVSTDTQYF.

The chain has TRBV11-3 and TRBJ2-1, with no clear D. The CDR3 is made up of 15 amino acids. Germline V gene lookup returns CDR1 SGHNT and CDR2 YENEEA. Trimming pared 4 bases from V and 3 bases from J, leaving 13 bases between. The CDR3 reads CASSSPGENYNEQFF. CDR3 sequence (DNA): TGTGCCAGCAGCTCCCCTGGCGAAAACTACAATGAGCAGTTCTTC.

The genes are TRBV10-2 and TRBJ2-1, with unresolved D. The CDR3 runs 13 residues. V dropped 4 bases and J dropped 10 bases, with 14 bases sitting between them. Germline V gene lookup returns CDR1 WSHSY and CDR2 SAAADI. CDR3 in amino acids: CASSVVVAQEQFF. The CDR3 DNA reads as TGCGCCAGCAGTGTGGTAGTCGCGCAGGAGCAGTTCTTC.

The chain carries TRBV18 and TRBJ2-2; D is unclear. The V and J ends lost 2 bases and 6 bases respectively, with 16 bases between them. CDR1 and CDR2 from the germline V gene are KGHSH and LQKENI. The CDR3 loop spans 16 amino acids. In nucleotides, the CDR3 is TGTGCCAGCTCACCAGGTGCCCAACCAGAGGCCGGGGAGCTGTTTTTT. Its translation: CASSPGAQPEAGELFF.

This chain uses TRBV10-3 with TRBJ2-7; tentatively, D is TRBD1 (5 bases). This CDR3 spans 17 amino acids. Trimming removed 0 bases from V and 2 bases from J, with 17 bases in between. The germline CDR1 and CDR2 sequences are ENHRY and SYGVKD. CDR3 DNA: TGTGCCATCAGTGAGTCGAACCCAGGGATAAGCCCCTACGAGCAGTACTTC. Amino acids: CAISESNPGISPYEQYF.

This clone was recorded only once. The rearrangement joins TRBV27 to TRBJ2-4, with 9 bases lining up with TRBD1. CDR1 MNHEY and CDR2 SMNVEV come from the germline V gene (reference sequence). J gave up 0 bases and V 1 base, and 7 bases lay outside the gene matches. The CDR3 has 18 amino acids. The CDR3 protein is CASSLLGRDREAKNIQYF. DNA for the CDR3: TGTGCCAGCAGTTTATTGGGTCGGGACAGGGAAGCCAAAAACATTCAGTACTTC.